The 25 T cell receptor beta chains presented below share a single source sample, sequenced in a study of blood T cell repertoires in COVID-19. Data came from immunoSEQ multiplex PCR; TCRdb stores just in-frame clones and leaves some out. The sample lists almost 50,000 clones, roughly 85% occurring once. The sample consisted of peripheral blood. The receptors stem from a man in his 70s with acute or convalescent COVID-19.

V and J are TRBV13 and TRBJ1-1; 8 bases agree with TRBD1. The CDR3 length is 16 residues. After removal of 6 bases from V and 1 base from J, the junction contained 10 bases not matched to a gene. Per germline, CDR1 PRHDT and CDR2 FYEKMQ (reference sequence). Written as DNA, the CDR3 is TGTGCCAGCAGACCAAGACAGGGGACAGCGAACACTGAAGCTTTCTTT. This gives the protein CASRPRQGTANTEAFF.

The chain has TRBV15 and TRBJ2-3; 8 bases are shared with TRBD2. V was pared by 3 bases and J by 5 bases, with 13 bases of the junction left unmatched. CDR1 and CDR2 (germline): LNHNV, YYDKDF (reference sequence). The CDR3 contains 17 residues. The CDR3 sequence: CATSSTLAAPIEDTQYF. CDR3 DNA: TGTGCCACCAGCAGCACACTAGCGGCCCCGATAGAAGATACGCAGTATTTT.

This chain connects TRBV10-3 to TRBJ1-4, with D perhaps TRBD1 (6 bases). V was cut by 6 bases and J by 0 bases, with 20 bases left in between. In germline, CDR1 is ENHRY, CDR2 SYGVKD. This CDR3 has 18 residues. The CDR3 DNA is TGTGCCATCAGCCACTCCACTACAGGGCTTGCAACTAATGAAAAACTGTTTTTT. Its translation: CAISHSTTGLATNEKLFF.

V gene TRBV5-1 combines with J gene TRBJ1-2, with 8 positions matching TRBD1. This CDR3 has 15 residues. V trimming: 0 bases; J trimming: 6 bases; junction bases outside the gene matches: 7. Per the germline V gene, CDR1 is SGHRS and CDR2 is YFSETQ. This CDR3 is CASSLETGDVDGYTF. In nucleotides, the CDR3 is TGCGCCAGCAGCTTGGAGACAGGGGATGTAGATGGCTACACCTTC. The full variable domain, with the rest looked up from reference TRBV5-1 and TRBJ1-2, is KAGVTQTPRYLIKTRGQQVTLSCSPISGHRSVSWYQQTPGQGLQFLFEYFSETQRNKGNFPGRFSGRQFSNSRSEMNVSTLELGDSALYLCASSLETGDVDGYTFGSGTRLTVV.

The chain employs TRBV7-3 and TRBJ1-1, with TRBD1 as a possible D gene (5 bases). The V and J ends lost 5 bases and 1 base respectively, with 11 bases between them. Germline loops: CDR1 SGHTA, CDR2 FQGTGA. The CDR3 spans 14 residues. CDR3 protein: CASSRGAGNTEAFF. The DNA for the CDR3 is TGTGCCAGCAGCCGCGGGGCAGGGAACACTGAAGCTTTCTTT.

The chain joins TRBV18 to TRBJ1-4; TRBD1 agrees at 7 bases. The junction had 6 bases not matched to a gene; V was cut back by 3 bases and J by 5 bases. This CDR3 comprises 15 residues. Germline V gene lookup returns CDR1 KGHSH and CDR2 LQKENI. CDR3 DNA: TGTGCCAGCTCACCGGGGACAGCTCAAAATGAAAAACTGTTTTTT. Protein product: CASSPGTAQNEKLFF.

This clone was detected only once. The chain couples TRBV7-8 to TRBJ2-3; 7 bases agree with TRBD1. Germline V gives CDR1 SGHVS, CDR2 FQNEAQ. The CDR3 has 13 residues. V was clipped by 2 bases and J by 5 bases; unmatched bases: 1. CDR3 nucleotides: TGTGCCAGCAGCTTAAACAGGGGAGATACGCAGTATTTT. Amino acid sequence: CASSLNRGDTQYF.

The rearrangement joins TRBV5-6 to TRBJ2-1; 13 bases line up with TRBD2. The germline V gene encodes CDR1 SGHDT and CDR2 YYEEEE. J gave up 8 bases and V 4 bases, and 6 bases lay outside the gene matches. The length of the CDR3 is 15 residues. The CDR3 protein is CASSPGLAGVDEQFF. The DNA of the CDR3 is TGTGCCAGCAGCCCCGGACTAGCGGGGGTCGATGAGCAGTTCTTC.

V and J are TRBV2 and TRBJ2-1; TRBD2 aligns across 11 bases. The V gene's germline CDR1 is SNHLY and CDR2 FYNNEI. The V and J ends lost 10 bases and 6 bases, in that order; junction bases with no gene match: 8. The CDR3 has 14 residues. The CDR3 sequence: CATQITSGGNEQFF. CDR3 in DNA: TGTGCCACCCAGATCACTAGCGGGGGCAATGAGCAGTTCTTC. Together with reference TRBV2 and TRBJ2-1, the CDR3 gives the full variable domain: EPEVTQTPSHQVTQMGQEVILRCVPISNHLYFYWYRQILGQKVEFLVSFYNNEISEKSEIFDDQFSVERPDGSNFTLKIRSTKLEDSAMYFCATQITSGGNEQFFGPGTRLTVL.

The chain employs TRBV11-2 and TRBJ2-7; perhaps TRBD2 as D (7 bases). The germline gives CDR1 SGHAT, CDR2 FQNNGV. This CDR3 is built from 16 residues. With 5 bases removed from V and 6 bases from J, the gap between germline ends came to 23 bases. Written as DNA, the CDR3 is TGTGCCAGCAGCCCGCTAGGAGGGGGGAGGGGGTCCGAGCAGTACTTC. Its protein product is CASSPLGGGRGSEQYF.

The gene calls are TRBV6-5 and TRBJ1-6, with D possibly being TRBD1 (5 bases). This CDR3 region has 14 residues. In germline, CDR1 is MNHEY, CDR2 SVGAGI. The germline V and J ends were trimmed by 6 bases and 5 bases, with 11 bases remaining between them. The CDR3 here is CASRRDLDNSPLHF. CDR3 bases: TGTGCCAGCAGGCGGGACCTAGATAATTCACCCCTCCACTTT.

Worth noting for this clone: Other nucleotide sequences from this sample produce the same CDR3. The chain employs TRBV29-1 and TRBJ2-2; D call uncertain. Trimming took off 4 bases at V and 2 bases at J, with 5 bases between the two ends. Per germline, CDR1 SQVTM and CDR2 ANQGSEA. The CDR3 totals 12 residues. DNA for the CDR3: TGCAGCGTTGCACTAAACACCGGGGAGCTGTTTTTT. Amino acid sequence: CSVALNTGELFF.

V usage is TRBV2 and J usage is TRBJ1-5; 8 nucleotides align to TRBD1. CDR3 length equals 17 residues. V was pared by 8 bases and J by 4 bases, with 16 bases of the junction left unmatched. In germline, CDR1 is SNHLY, CDR2 FYNNEI. This CDR3 reads CASGDRPNLSWNQPQHF. CDR3 nucleotides: TGTGCCAGCGGGGACAGGCCAAATTTGTCTTGGAATCAGCCCCAGCATTTT.

In DNA form, the CDR3 reads TGTGCCAGCAGCTTAAGCGGTAGCGGGGGTACAGATACGCAGTATTTT. Translated, it gives CASSLSGSGGTDTQYF. The chain couples TRBV7-3 to TRBJ2-3, with 9 bases lining up with TRBD2. Germline V gives CDR1 SGHTA, CDR2 FQGTGA. The CDR3 length is 16 residues. The J segment lost 3 bases and the V segment lost 1 base, leaving 5 bases of the junction unmatched. The entire variable domain, with the rest obtained from reference TRBV7-3 and TRBJ2-3, is as follows: GAGVSQTPSNKVTEKGKYVELRCDPISGHTALYWYRQSLGQGPEFLIYFQGTGAADDSGLPNDRFFAVRPEGSVSTLKIQRTERGDSAVYLCASSLSGSGGTDTQYFGPGTRLTVL.

The chain recombines TRBV28 with TRBJ1-6; 10 nucleotides align to TRBD1. This CDR3 is 14 amino acids long. The junction had 6 bases not matched to a gene; V was cut back by 8 bases and J by 8 bases. Germline V gene lookup returns CDR1 MDHEN and CDR2 SYDVKM. The CDR3 spells CASLRDRGHSPLHF. CDR3 DNA sequence: TGTGCCAGCCTCCGGGACAGGGGACATTCACCCCTCCACTTT.

This clone has only a few counts. V usage is TRBV5-5 and J usage is TRBJ1-1; tentative D call: TRBD1 (5 bases). Germline CDR1 and CDR2: SGHKS and YYEKEE (reference sequence). V dropped 2 bases and J dropped 1 base, with 9 bases sitting between them. The CDR3 runs 14 residues. CDR3 nucleotides: TGTGCCAGCAGCTTATTGACAGCGAACACTGAAGCTTTCTTT. It specifies CASSLLTANTEAFF.

The chain recombines TRBV19 with TRBJ2-3; 14 positions match TRBD2. This CDR3 contains 16 residues. V shed 6 bases, J shed 5 bases, and the junction held 7 bases outside the gene matches. The germline CDR1 and CDR2 sequences are LNHDA and SQIVND (reference sequence). Written as DNA, the CDR3 is TGTGCCAGTAGGAAGACTAGCGGGGGGGCCGGAGATACGCAGTATTTT. Its protein product is CASRKTSGGAGDTQYF.

This clone was found once. The chain uses TRBV12-3 or TRBV12-4 and TRBJ1-3; D call uncertain. The V end was cut by 2 bases, the J end by 3 bases, with 5 bases between. The CDR3 totals 13 residues. CDR3 protein: CASSLTGGNTIYF. The CDR3 DNA reads as TGTGCCAGCAGTTTAACGGGTGGAAACACCATATATTTT.

The chain is built from TRBV12-3 or TRBV12-4 and TRBJ1-4; a weak D match, TRBD1 (5 bases). The CDR3 spans 13 residues. The germline V and J ends were trimmed by 7 bases and 6 bases, with 12 bases remaining between them. The CDR3 sequence: CASMTGLDEKLFF. The CDR3 DNA reads TGTGCCAGCATGACGGGACTTGATGAAAAACTGTTTTTT.

The chain employs TRBV29-1 and TRBJ2-1, with TRBD2 identical over 9 bases. Germline V gives CDR1 SQVTM, CDR2 ANQGSEA. The CDR3 loop spans 13 amino acids. J was trimmed by 9 bases and V by 3 bases; bases with no gene match: 6. The CDR3 nucleotides read TGCAGCGTTGACCTAGCGGGGCGGGGTGAGCAGTTCTTC. This translates into CSVDLAGRGEQFF.

The CDR3 is CASPPRVGTEAFF. In DNA form, the CDR3 reads TGTGCCAGCCCCCCCCGGGTTGGCACTGAAGCTTTCTTT. The chain joins TRBV3-1 (or the pseudogene TRBV3-2) to TRBJ1-1; D is unresolved. The V gene's germline CDR1 is LGHDT and CDR2 YNNKEL (reference sequence). The CDR3 length is 13 residues. Trimming took 8 bases from V and 4 from J, leaving 14 bases between them.

The chain uses TRBV6-5 and TRBJ1-5; D unresolved. There are 13 residues in the CDR3. CDR1 and CDR2 (germline): MNHEY, SVGAGI. Trimming stripped 4 bases from V and 7 bases from J, with 11 bases between. This CDR3 reads CASSLTFKQPQHF. DNA of the CDR3: TGTGCCAGCAGTTTGACATTCAAGCAGCCCCAGCATTTT.

The chain has TRBV28 and TRBJ2-5; D may be TRBD2 (5 bases). Looked up from germline, CDR1 is MDHEN and CDR2 is SYDVKM. The CDR3 is 17 amino acids. Deletions cut 8 bases from V and 5 bases from J, with 27 bases between. CDR3: CASGKPAPRARRETQYF. The CDR3 nucleotides are TGTGCCAGCGGCAAGCCGGCCCCGAGGGCCCGACGGGAGACCCAGTACTTC.

This clone appeared a few times. The chain links TRBV18 to TRBJ2-5; 12 bases match TRBD2. V lost 2 bases to trimming and J lost 4 bases; unmatched junction nucleotides: 5. The CDR3 has 16 amino acids. CDR1 is KGHSH, CDR2 LQKENI, per germline. The CDR3 nucleotides read TGTGCCAGCTCACCAGGGACTAGCGGGCGAAGAGAGACCCAGTACTTC. Amino acids: CASSPGTSGRRETQYF.

J is TRBJ1-2 and V is TRBV2; possible D gene TRBD1, 6 bases. This CDR3 spans 16 amino acids. Germline assignment: CDR1 SNHLY and CDR2 FYNNEI. The V gene lost 5 bases and the J gene lost 4 bases, with 20 bases spanning the gap. In DNA, the CDR3 is TGTGCCAGCAGTCCAGAAAGTGAGGGGGGGCTCTATGGCTACACCTTC. Translation: CASSPESEGGLYGYTF.